A single sample gave rise to the 18 T cell receptor beta chains below, sequenced in a study of T-cell reconstitution after alpha-beta-depleted transplantation in children. As it was prepared, the TCRbeta library received unique molecular identifiers. From the PCR reads, TCRdb called clonotypes with MiXCR, one entry per CDR3 protein. This table holds 200,000 to 250,000 distinct CDR3 sequences, 6.5% to 10% found once. The specimen comprised PBMCs, mostly from graft donor cells, sampled 180 days after TCRalphabeta/CD19-depleted stem cell transplant. The source is a male patient younger than 18 who had a stem cell transplant for acute lymphoblastic leukemia, so the T cells may come from the graft donor.

This clonotype was counted many times. This chain connects TRBV12-3 or TRBV12-4 to TRBJ1-6, with D maybe TRBD1 (6 bases). The V and J ends lost 7 bases and 15 bases respectively, with 16 bases between them. The CDR3 is 12 amino acids. CDR3 region: CASKIQGLGLHF. The CDR3 DNA reads TGTGCCAGCAAAATACAGGGACTTGGCCTCCACTTT.

This sequence joins TRBV18 and TRBJ2-7; 9 positions match TRBD1. CDR3 size: 16 residues. Germline CDR1 KGHSH, CDR2 LQKENI. V shed 3 bases, J shed 4 bases, and the junction held 10 bases outside the gene matches. The CDR3 sequence is CASSPLTRDRAYEQYF. CDR3 bases: TGTGCCAGCTCACCCTTGACTCGGGACAGGGCTTACGAGCAGTACTTC. The whole variable domain, filled in from reference TRBV18 and TRBJ2-7, reads NAGVMQNPRHLVRRRGQEARLRCSPMKGHSHVYWYRQLPEEGLKFMVYLQKENIIDESGMPKERFSAEFPKEGPSILRIQQVVRGDSAAYFCASSPLTRDRAYEQYFGPGTRLTVT.

There are many counts of this clonotype. The chain recombines TRBV24-1 with TRBJ2-4, with D unresolved. V shed 3 bases and J shed 2 bases, with 7 bases lying between them. Germline values: CDR1 KGHDR, CDR2 SFDVKD. The CDR3 has 14 amino acids. The CDR3 is CATSDTPPKNIQYF. CDR3 DNA sequence: TGTGCCACCAGTGATACACCCCCCAAAAACATTCAGTACTTC.

This clonotype was recorded at least ten times. This chain connects TRBV29-1 to TRBJ1-2; D is perhaps TRBD1 (6 bases). The V end lost 3 bases, the J end lost 4 bases, and 12 bases lay between the germline ends. The CDR3 covers 13 residues. The germline gives CDR1 SQVTM, CDR2 ANQGSEA. The CDR3 DNA sequence: TGCAGCGTTGAGGGGGGGCCCTTCTATGGCTACACCTTC. Amino acids: CSVEGGPFYGYTF.

This clonotype appeared many times. The rearrangement links TRBV25-1 to TRBJ2-3; the D is unclear. Trimming pared 1 base from V and 1 base from J, leaving 6 bases between. The germline gives CDR1 MGHDK, CDR2 SYGVNS. The CDR3 spans 14 residues. The CDR3 region is CASSEFRGTDTQYF. The CDR3 DNA follows: TGTGCCAGCAGTGAATTCCGGGGCACAGATACGCAGTATTTT.

As for this clonotype: With a much larger clone just one base away, this may be a read error. This chain uses TRBV6-1 with TRBJ1-6, with D tentatively TRBD1 (5 bases). The V and J ends lost 6 bases and 7 bases respectively, with 16 bases between them. The CDR3 extends over 15 amino acids. The germline CDR1 and CDR2 sequences are MNHNS and SASEGT. CDR3 sequence: CASSTGPPENSPLHF. CDR3 nucleotides: TGTGCCAGCAGCACAGGTCCCCCGGAAAATTCACCCCTCCACTTT.

This clonotype was seen at least ten times. CDR3 protein: CASSLGRYNSPLHF. DNA of the CDR3: TGTGCCAGCAGCTTAGGAAGGTATAATTCACCCCTCCACTTT. The V and J genes are TRBV7-3 and TRBJ1-6; D gene unclear. Germline CDR1 reads SGHTA; CDR2 reads FQGTGA. The CDR3 is made up of 14 amino acids. V dropped 2 bases and J dropped 4 bases, with 6 bases sitting between them. Together with reference TRBV7-3 and TRBJ1-6, the CDR3 gives the full variable domain: GAGVSQTPSNKVTEKGKYVELRCDPISGHTALYWYRQSLGQGPEFLIYFQGTGAADDSGLPNDRFFAVRPEGSVSTLKIQRTERGDSAVYLCASSLGRYNSPLHFGNGTRLTVT.

This clonotype came up many times. The V and J genes are TRBV12-3 or TRBV12-4 and TRBJ2-3; D gene uncertain. The CDR3 covers 13 residues. Trimming cost V 6 bases and J 2 bases, with 9 bases left between them. In DNA, the CDR3 is TGTGCCAGCAGACTGGGGTCCACAGATACGCAGTATTTT. It is translated as CASRLGSTDTQYF.

The table lists this clonotype with many counts. The chain is built from TRBV28 and TRBJ2-7; D possibly uses TRBD1 or TRBD2 (5 bases each). Germline V gives CDR1 MDHEN, CDR2 SYDVKM. The CDR3 sequence is 13 residues long. Deletions cut 6 bases from V and 6 bases from J, with 15 bases between. The CDR3 reads CASSLTSGGEQYF. DNA of the CDR3: TGTGCCAGCAGCCTAACAAGTGGGGGCGAGCAGTACTTC.

This clonotype was counted ten times or more. This chain uses TRBV7-6 with TRBJ1-3; D unclear. With 5 bases removed from V and 2 bases from J, the gap between germline ends came to 19 bases. The germline V gene has CDR1 SGHVS and CDR2 FNYEAQ. CDR3 length: 17 residues. The CDR3 spells CASSPGRTRGAGNTIYF. The CDR3 nucleotides read TGTGCCAGCAGCCCCGGCCGCACCCGGGGAGCTGGAAACACCATATATTTT.

This clonotype was counted many times. This chain links TRBV3-1 with TRBJ2-6, with TRBD1 matching 9 bases. The CDR3 loop spans 17 amino acids. V dropped 2 bases and J dropped 2; count of bases not matched to a gene: 4. Germline lookup yields CDR1 LGHDT and CDR2 YNNKEL (reference sequence). DNA for the CDR3: TGTGCCAGCAGCCAATGGACAGGGGCGCCTGGGGCCAACGTCCTGACTTTC. It yields the protein CASSQWTGAPGANVLTF.

This clonotype has a handful of counts. This chain connects TRBV6-5 to TRBJ1-6; D gene unclear. CDR1 and CDR2 from the germline V gene are MNHEY and SVGAGI. The CDR3 sequence is 15 residues long. V lost 0 bases, J lost 9 bases, and 12 bases lay in between. In DNA, the CDR3 is TGTGCCAGCAGTTACTCGGGAATCCAGAGTTCACCCCTCCACTTT. It yields the protein CASSYSGIQSSPLHF.

The table lists this clonotype with a few counts. The chain uses TRBV7-2 and TRBJ1-4; maybe TRBD1 (6 bases). Trimming took off 4 bases at V and 4 bases at J, with 13 bases between the two ends. The germline gives CDR1 SGHTA, CDR2 FQGNSA. The CDR3 extends over 15 amino acids. This CDR3 is CASSSRQAHNEKLFF. CDR3 nucleotides: TGTGCCAGCAGCTCCCGACAGGCGCATAATGAAAAACTGTTTTTT.

In this sample, this clonotype turned up many times. This rearrangement joins TRBV9 to TRBJ1-3; 7 positions match TRBD1. Germline V lookup: CDR1 SGDLS, CDR2 YYNGEE. The CDR3 contains 17 residues. V lost 4 bases and J lost 4; bases outside the gene matches: 14. The CDR3 nucleotides read TGTGCCAGCAGCCTCCCCCCAGGGGGGGCGGGAGGAAACACCATATATTTT. It codes for CASSLPPGGAGGNTIYF.

At least ten counts were recorded for this clonotype. V and J are TRBV6-2 or TRBV6-3 and TRBJ2-7; 9 nucleotides match TRBD1. This CDR3 has 14 residues. Germline CDR1 and CDR2: MNHEY and SVGEGT. The trim removed 5 bases at V and 3 bases at J, leaving 5 bases unmatched. CDR3: CASSIRDRDYEQYF. The CDR3, as DNA: TGTGCCAGCAGTATCCGGGACAGGGACTACGAGCAGTACTTC.

This clonotype was observed many times. The J gene is TRBJ2-1, the V gene TRBV27; TRBD2 matches 7 bases. The V gene's germline CDR1 is MNHEY and CDR2 SMNVEV (reference sequence). J gave up 2 bases and V 7 bases, and 8 bases lay outside the gene matches. The CDR3 sequence is 15 residues long. The CDR3 here is CASIDLAGAYNEQFF. CDR3 DNA: TGTGCCAGCATCGACTTAGCGGGCGCCTACAATGAGCAGTTCTTC.

The sample holds many counts of this clonotype. This sequence joins TRBV20-1 and TRBJ2-7; TRBD1 matches at 7 bases. J gave up 1 base and V 6 bases, and 6 bases lay outside the gene matches. The CDR3 spans 13 residues. Germline loops: CDR1 DFQATT, CDR2 SNEGSKA (reference sequence). CDR3 residues: CSASGQASYEQYF. The CDR3 bases are TGCAGTGCCTCAGGACAGGCATCCTACGAGCAGTACTTC.

This clonotype came up many times. The chain combines TRBV5-1 with TRBJ1-6; the D is unclear. In germline, CDR1 is SGHRS, CDR2 YFSETQ. Trimming pared 0 bases from V and 11 bases from J, leaving 15 bases between. There are 15 residues in the CDR3. The CDR3 is CASSLAEMGRAPLHF. DNA for the CDR3: TGCGCCAGCAGCTTGGCCGAGATGGGTAGGGCACCCCTCCACTTT.